This T cell receptor beta chain appears in the sequencing data of a study of shared clonotypes between healthy human individuals. This clone was detected a few times. The CDR3 consists of 14 residues. Per the germline V gene, CDR1 is KGHSH and CDR2 is LQKENI. Trimming removed 5 bases from V and 3 bases from J, with 14 bases in between. Sequencing used immunoSEQ multiplex PCR; TCRdb keeps in-frame clones, though not all of them. Counted here are 550,000 to 850,000 clones, over 55% occurring once; the ten biggest clones make up about 1.7%. This chain uses TRBV18 with TRBJ2-7, with D perhaps matching TRBD1 (6 bases). Sequenced input: memory CD4+ T cells sorted from blood. As for subset: CD45RA-negative fraction. The sequence came from a woman in her 30s in good health. DNA for the CDR3: TGTGCCAGCTCATCTTCGGGACACCTCTACGAGCAGTACTTC. It is translated as CASSSSGHLYEQYF. Together with reference TRBV18 and TRBJ2-7, the CDR3 gives the full variable domain: NAGVMQNPRHLVRRRGQEARLRCSPMKGHSHVYWYRQLPEEGLKFMVYLQKENIIDESGMPKERFSAEFPKEGPSILRIQQVVRGDSAAYFCASSSSGHLYEQYFGPGTRLTVT.